The rows below give T cell receptor beta chains drawn from one sample of a study of T cells in Graves' hyperthyroidism and ophthalmopathy. MiXCR, run by TCRdb on the multiplex PCR reads, gives a single entry per CDR3 protein. The repertoire has a few hundred thousand distinct CDR3 sequences, approximately 14% of them found once; the top ten carry about 21%. Sequenced: blood. The origin of the receptors is an older woman with Graves' ophthalmopathy. Each CDR3 is given with its conserved first and last residue.

j_call cdr3_length v_call cdr3_aa
TRBJ1-2 14 TRBV6-1 CASSEAGTLGGYTF
TRBJ2-1 17 TRBV7-9 CASSSGTSGRIGNEQFF
TRBJ2-2 17 TRBV3-1 CASSQDLGGVFTGELFF
TRBJ2-7 11 TRBV28 CASRTAHEQYF
TRBJ2-6 17 TRBV18 CASSSPGQVSGANVLTF
TRBJ1-5 14 TRBV7-9 CASSLGTPNQPQHF
TRBJ2-5 14 TRBV29-1 CSVEEGRAARTQYF
TRBJ2-7 15 TRBV6-1 CASRRRDRGVNEQYF
TRBJ2-3 17 TRBV5-1 CASSTGTSGRDLDTQYF
TRBJ2-1 15 TRBV5-4 CASSFRLAGHNEQFF
TRBJ2-5 16 TRBV7-8 CASSSSLAGVSETQYF
TRBJ2-3 18 TRBV7-9 CASSSSMDSGASTDTQYF
TRBJ2-2 16 TRBV7-9 CASSPPTSGNTGELFF
TRBJ1-1 13 TRBV20-1 CSATGGGDTEAFF
TRBJ2-7 12 TRBV6-1 CASSVRVDEQYF
TRBJ2-5 15 TRBV7-9 CASSLRTGFRETQYF
TRBJ1-6 14 TRBV27 CASSLTGGVVPLHF
TRBJ2-1 15 TRBV5-1 CASQKGLADHNEQFF
TRBJ2-2 15 TRBV9 CASSHPSGRPGELFF
TRBJ1-5 14 TRBV28 CASSEGQSNQPQHF
TRBJ2-3 15 TRBV7-3 CASSLRAQGADTQYF
TRBJ2-3 15 TRBV7-9 CASSPIDRGEDTQYF
TRBJ2-1 13 TRBV15 CATSPRDIGEQFF
TRBJ2-7 15 TRBV28 CASSSQRRSSYEQYF
TRBJ2-7 17 TRBV9 CASSGDAPGQGAEEQYF
TRBJ1-3 15 TRBV6-1 CASSSGTGGTNTIYF
TRBJ1-5 14 TRBV19 CASSWLGGNQPQHF
TRBJ2-1 16 TRBV28 CASSLPGQGPHNEQFF
TRBJ1-3 16 TRBV28 CASREGRALSGNTIYF
TRBJ2-1 16 TRBV28 CASSLSRGSSYNEQFF
TRBJ2-5 15 TRBV5-1 CASSLGGQRQETQYF
TRBJ1-3 16 TRBV4-2 CASSQDLVGLGATIYF
TRBJ2-5 12 TRBV5-6 CASSLSQGTQYF
TRBJ1-6 13 TRBV20-1 CSAQDRVGSPLHF
TRBJ2-7 13 TRBV5-1 CASSRDNQYEQYF
TRBJ2-7 14 TRBV10-3 CAIRGQGAHYEQYF
TRBJ2-1 16 TRBV9 CASSVGGAGGTNEQFF
TRBJ2-5 15 TRBV11-2 CASSLLLGGLETQYF
TRBJ2-7 13 TRBV28 CASGIGISYEQYF
TRBJ2-1 14 TRBV11-2 CASSLDHPGDEQFF
TRBJ2-2 13 TRBV6-1 CASREQGNGELFF
TRBJ2-5 12 TRBV29-1 CSAAIGSGTQYF